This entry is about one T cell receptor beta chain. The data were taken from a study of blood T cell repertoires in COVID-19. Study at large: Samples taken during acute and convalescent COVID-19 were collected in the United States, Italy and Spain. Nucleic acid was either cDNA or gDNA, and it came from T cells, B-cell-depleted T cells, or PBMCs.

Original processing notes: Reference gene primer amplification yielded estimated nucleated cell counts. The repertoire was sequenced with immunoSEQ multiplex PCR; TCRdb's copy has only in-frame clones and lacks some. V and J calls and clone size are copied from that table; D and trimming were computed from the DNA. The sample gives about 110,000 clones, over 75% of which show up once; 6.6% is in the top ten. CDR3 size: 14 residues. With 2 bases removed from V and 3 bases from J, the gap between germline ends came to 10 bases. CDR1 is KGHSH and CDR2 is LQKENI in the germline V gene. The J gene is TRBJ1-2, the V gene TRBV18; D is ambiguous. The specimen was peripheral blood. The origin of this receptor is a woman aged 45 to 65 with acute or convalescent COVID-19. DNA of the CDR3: TGTGCCAGCTCACCATCAACAGACCACTATGGCTACACCTTC. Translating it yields CASSPSTDHYGYTF.